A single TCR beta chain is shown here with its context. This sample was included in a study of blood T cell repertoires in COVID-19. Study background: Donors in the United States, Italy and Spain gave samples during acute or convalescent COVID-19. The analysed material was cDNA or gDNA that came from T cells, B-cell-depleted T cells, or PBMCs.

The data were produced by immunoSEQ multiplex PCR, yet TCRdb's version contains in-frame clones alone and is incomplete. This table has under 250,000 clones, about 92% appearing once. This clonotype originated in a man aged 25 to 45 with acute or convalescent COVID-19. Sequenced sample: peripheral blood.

This CDR3 is CASSYKAGASYEQYF. CDR3 DNA sequence: TGTGCCAGCAGTTATAAGGCGGGGGCATCCTACGAGCAGTACTTC. The chain links TRBV6-5 to TRBJ2-7; tentative D call: TRBD2 (7 bases). Germline-derived CDR1 and CDR2 are MNHEY and SVGAGI. The CDR3 consists of 15 residues. Trimming removed 3 bases from V and 1 base from J, with 13 bases in between.